The sequence of this TCR beta chain was determined in a study of blood T cell repertoires in COVID-19. Across the whole study: The samples span acute and convalescent COVID-19 from the United States, Italy and Spain.

The table came from immunoSEQ multiplex PCR; TCRdb's copy has only in-frame clones and leaves some out. The table includes 97,000 or so clones, roughly 82% detected once. Per germline, CDR1 SGHAT and CDR2 FQNNGV. The CDR3 totals 15 residues. V gave up 1 base and J gave up 3 bases; unmatched junction bases: 2. Input material: peripheral blood. This chain uses TRBV11-2 with TRBJ2-1; 8 bases fit TRBD1. This clonotype originated in a man at least 80 years old with acute or convalescent COVID-19. The CDR3 here is CASSLVTGDYNEQFF. The CDR3 bases are TGTGCCAGCAGCTTAGTGACAGGGGACTACAATGAGCAGTTCTTC.